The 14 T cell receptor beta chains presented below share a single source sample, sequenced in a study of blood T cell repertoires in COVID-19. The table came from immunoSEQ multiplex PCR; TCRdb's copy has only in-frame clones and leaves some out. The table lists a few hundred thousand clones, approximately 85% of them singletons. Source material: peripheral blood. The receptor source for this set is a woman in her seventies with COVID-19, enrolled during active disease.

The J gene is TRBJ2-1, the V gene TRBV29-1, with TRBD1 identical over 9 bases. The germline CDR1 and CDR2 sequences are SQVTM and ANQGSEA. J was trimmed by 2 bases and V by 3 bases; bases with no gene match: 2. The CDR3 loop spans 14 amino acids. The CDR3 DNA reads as TGCAGCGTTGATGGGGACAGGGCCTACAATGAGCAGTTCTTC. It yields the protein CSVDGDRAYNEQFF.

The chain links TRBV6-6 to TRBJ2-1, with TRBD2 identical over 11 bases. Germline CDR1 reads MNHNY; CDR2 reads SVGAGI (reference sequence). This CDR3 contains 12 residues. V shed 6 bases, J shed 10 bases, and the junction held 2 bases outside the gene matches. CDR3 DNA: TGTGCCAGCAGAGTAGCGGGAGGGGAGCAGTTCTTC. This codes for CASRVAGGEQFF.

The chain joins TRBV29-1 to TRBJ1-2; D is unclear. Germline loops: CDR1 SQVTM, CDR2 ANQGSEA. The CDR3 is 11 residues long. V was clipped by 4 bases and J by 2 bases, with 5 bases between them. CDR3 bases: TGCAGCGTTGCCCTGAACTATGGCTACACCTTC. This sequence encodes CSVALNYGYTF.

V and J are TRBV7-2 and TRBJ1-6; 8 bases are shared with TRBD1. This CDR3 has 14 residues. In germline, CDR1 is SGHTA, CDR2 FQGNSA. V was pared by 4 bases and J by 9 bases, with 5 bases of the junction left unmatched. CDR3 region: CASSWWTGSSPLHF. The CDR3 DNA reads TGTGCCAGCAGCTGGTGGACAGGGAGTTCACCCCTCCACTTT.

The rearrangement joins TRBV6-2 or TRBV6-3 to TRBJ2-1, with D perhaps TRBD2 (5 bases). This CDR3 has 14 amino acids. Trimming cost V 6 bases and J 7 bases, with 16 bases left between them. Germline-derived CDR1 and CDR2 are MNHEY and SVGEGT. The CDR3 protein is CASSLPGVWNEQFF. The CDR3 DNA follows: TGTGCCAGCAGCCTCCCCGGGGTTTGGAATGAGCAGTTCTTC.

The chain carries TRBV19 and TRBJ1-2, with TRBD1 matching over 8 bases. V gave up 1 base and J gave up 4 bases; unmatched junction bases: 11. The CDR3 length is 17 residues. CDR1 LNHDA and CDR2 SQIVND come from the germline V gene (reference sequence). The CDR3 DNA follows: TGTGCCAGTAGTATAGGGACAGGGTCACCTAGGCGCTATGGCTACACCTTC. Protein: CASSIGTGSPRRYGYTF. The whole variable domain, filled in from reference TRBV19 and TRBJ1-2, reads DGGITQSPKYLFRKEGQNVTLSCEQNLNHDAMYWYRQDPGQGLRLIYYSQIVNDFQKGDIAEGYSVSREKKESFPLTVTSAQKNPTAFYLCASSIGTGSPRRYGYTFGSGTRLTVV.

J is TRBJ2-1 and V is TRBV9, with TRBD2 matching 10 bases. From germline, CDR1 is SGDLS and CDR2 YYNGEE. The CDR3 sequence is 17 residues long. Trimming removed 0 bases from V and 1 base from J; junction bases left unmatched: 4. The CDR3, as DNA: TGTGCCAGCAGCGTAGGGGATAGCGGGAGGTCCTACAATGAGCAGTTCTTC. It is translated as CASSVGDSGRSYNEQFF.

The CDR3 DNA follows: TGTGCCAGCAGTTACCCAGGACGGACGACAGGACGCTATGGCTACACCTTC. Its translation: CASSYPGRTTGRYGYTF. The rearrangement uses TRBV6-2 or TRBV6-3 and TRBJ1-2; D is possibly TRBD1 (6 bases). The V gene lost 2 bases and the J gene lost 4 bases, with 20 bases spanning the gap. This CDR3 contains 17 residues. Germline CDR1 and CDR2: MNHEY and SVGEGT.

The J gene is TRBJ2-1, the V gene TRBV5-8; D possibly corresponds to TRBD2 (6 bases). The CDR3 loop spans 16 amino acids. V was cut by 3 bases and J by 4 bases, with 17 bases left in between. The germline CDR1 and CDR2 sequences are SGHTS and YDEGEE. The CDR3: CASSSILAHRYNEQFF. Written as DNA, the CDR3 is TGTGCCAGCAGCTCAATACTAGCCCATAGGTACAATGAGCAGTTCTTC.

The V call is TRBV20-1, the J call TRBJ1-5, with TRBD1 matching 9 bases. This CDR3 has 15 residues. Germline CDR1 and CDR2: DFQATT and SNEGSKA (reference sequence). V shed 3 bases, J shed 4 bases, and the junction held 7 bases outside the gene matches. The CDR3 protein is CSASLQGAWNQPQHF. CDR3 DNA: TGCAGTGCTAGTTTACAGGGGGCATGGAATCAGCCCCAGCATTTT.

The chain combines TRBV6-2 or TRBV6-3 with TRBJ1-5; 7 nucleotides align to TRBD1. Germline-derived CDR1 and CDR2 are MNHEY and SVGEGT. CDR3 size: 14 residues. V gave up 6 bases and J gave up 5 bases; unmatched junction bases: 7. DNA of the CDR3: TGTGCCAGCAGCCGGGACAGTACTTATCAGCCCCAGCATTTT. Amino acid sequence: CASSRDSTYQPQHF.

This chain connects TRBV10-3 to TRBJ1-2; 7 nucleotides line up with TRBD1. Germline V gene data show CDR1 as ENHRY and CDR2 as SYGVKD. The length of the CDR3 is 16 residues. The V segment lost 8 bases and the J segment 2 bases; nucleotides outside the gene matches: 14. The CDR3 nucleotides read TGTGCCATCTCCCCTAGACAGGGTAGTGTAAACTATGGCTACACCTTC. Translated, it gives CAISPRQGSVNYGYTF.

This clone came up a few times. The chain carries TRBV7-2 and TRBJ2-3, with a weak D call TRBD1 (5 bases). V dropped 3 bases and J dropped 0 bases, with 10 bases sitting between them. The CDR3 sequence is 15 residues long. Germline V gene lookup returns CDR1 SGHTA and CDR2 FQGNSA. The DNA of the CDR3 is TGTGCCAGCAGCTTGACAGCTTCTAGCACAGATACGCAGTATTTT. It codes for CASSLTASSTDTQYF.

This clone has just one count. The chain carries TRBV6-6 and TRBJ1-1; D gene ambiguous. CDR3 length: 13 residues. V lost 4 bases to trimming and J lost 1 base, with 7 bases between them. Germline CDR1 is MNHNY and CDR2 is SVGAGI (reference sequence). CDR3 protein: CASSSPRNTEAFF. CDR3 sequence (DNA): TGTGCCAGCAGTTCCCCCAGGAACACTGAAGCTTTCTTT.